Each of the 8 T cell receptor beta chains below was sequenced from the same sample in a study of shared clonotypes between healthy human individuals. Sequenced by immunoSEQ multiplex PCR; TCRdb stores in-frame clones only, minus some. The sample contains roughly 1,600,000 clones, roughly 98.5% of which appear only once. Sequencing was done on a sample of naive CD4+ T cells sorted from blood. Subset reported: CD45RA+ positively selected. The receptors were gathered from a man aged 25 to 45 in good health.

This sequence joins TRBV2 and TRBJ2-7, with D maybe TRBD2 (5 bases). Between the trimmed V and J ends, which lost 2 bases and 6 bases, there was a span of 11 bases. Germline loops: CDR1 SNHLY, CDR2 FYNNEI. This CDR3 spans 13 amino acids. The CDR3 reads CASSEYGEGEQYF. CDR3 DNA sequence: TGTGCCAGCAGTGAATACGGGGAAGGCGAGCAGTACTTC.

The rearrangement uses TRBV29-1 and TRBJ2-5, with a possible D match to TRBD2 (5 bases). The length of the CDR3 is 13 residues. Trimming removed 7 bases from V and 4 bases from J, with 16 bases in between. Germline assignment: CDR1 SQVTM and CDR2 ANQGSEA. The CDR3 sequence: CSAVKVRGETQYF. DNA for the CDR3: TGCAGCGCCGTTAAAGTCCGGGGAGAGACCCAGTACTTC.

The chain employs TRBV29-1 and TRBJ1-1; D remains unclear. V was cut by 0 bases and J by 2 bases, with 7 bases left in between. This CDR3 is 13 amino acids long. Germline assignment: CDR1 SQVTM and CDR2 ANQGSEA. The CDR3 reads CSVEDIANTEAFF. The CDR3 nucleotides read TGCAGCGTTGAAGATATCGCCAACACTGAAGCTTTCTTT.

This clone appeared once. The chain links TRBV5-1 to TRBJ2-1, with D unresolved. The CDR3 is made up of 14 amino acids. Germline V lookup: CDR1 SGHRS, CDR2 YFSETQ. Deletions cut 0 bases from V and 3 bases from J, with 7 bases between. CDR3 bases: TGCGCCAGCAGCTTGGATGGGAACTACAATGAGCAGTTCTTC. Translated, it gives CASSLDGNYNEQFF.

V is TRBV7-6 and J is TRBJ2-1; D gene unclear. The CDR3 has 14 amino acids. Trimming removed 2 bases from V and 10 bases from J, with 15 bases in between. Germline V gene data show CDR1 as SGHVS and CDR2 as FNYEAQ. The CDR3 DNA is TGTGCCAGCAGCTTAACCTTATTCGCCCGAGAGCAGTTCTTC. Amino acids: CASSLTLFAREQFF.

This rearrangement joins TRBV19 to TRBJ1-2, with D uncertain. This CDR3 is 17 amino acids long. Trimming removed 2 bases from V and 0 bases from J, with 16 bases in between. The V gene's germline CDR1 is LNHDA and CDR2 SQIVND (reference sequence). DNA of the CDR3: TGTGCCAGTAGTATAAGTCTTGTGGTTCGGCCTAACTATGGCTACACCTTC. Translated, it gives CASSISLVVRPNYGYTF.

The chain recombines TRBV6-1 with TRBJ1-5, with D hard to call. Germline CDR1 and CDR2: MNHNS and SASEGT. CDR3 length: 13 residues. V lost 2 bases and J 0 bases, leaving 2 bases between the germline ends. CDR3: CASSEFSNQPQHF. DNA of the CDR3: TGTGCCAGCAGTGAATTTAGCAATCAGCCCCAGCATTTT.

The J gene is TRBJ2-7, the V gene TRBV5-1; 9 bases match TRBD2. V trimming: 3 bases; J trimming: 2 bases; junction bases outside the gene matches: 15. Germline assignment: CDR1 SGHRS and CDR2 YFSETQ. The CDR3 length is 18 residues. In DNA form, the CDR3 reads TGCGCCAGCAGCTACGGACTAGCGCTGGAGAGGTTCGCCTACGAGCAGTACTTC. Its protein is CASSYGLALERFAYEQYF.